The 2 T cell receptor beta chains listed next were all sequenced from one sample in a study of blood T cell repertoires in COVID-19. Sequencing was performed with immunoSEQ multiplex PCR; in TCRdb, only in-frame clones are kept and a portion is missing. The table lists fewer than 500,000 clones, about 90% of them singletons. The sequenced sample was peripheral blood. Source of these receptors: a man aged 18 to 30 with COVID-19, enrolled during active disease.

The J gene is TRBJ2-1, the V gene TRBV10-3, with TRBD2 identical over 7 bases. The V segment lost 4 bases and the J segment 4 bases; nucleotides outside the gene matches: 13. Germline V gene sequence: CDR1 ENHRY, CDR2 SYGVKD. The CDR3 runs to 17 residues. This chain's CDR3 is CAISGAGSGTFYNEQFF. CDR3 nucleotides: TGTGCCATCAGTGGAGCAGGAAGCGGGACCTTTTACAATGAGCAGTTCTTC.

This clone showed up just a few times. CDR3: CASSLAGHDLEQYF. In DNA, the CDR3 is TGCGCCAGCAGCTTGGCCGGACATGACCTCGAGCAGTACTTC. The rearrangement joins TRBV5-1 to TRBJ2-7; maybe TRBD1 (5 bases). Germline loops: CDR1 SGHRS, CDR2 YFSETQ. Trimming removed 0 bases at V and 6 bases at J, with 13 bases between. The CDR3 covers 14 residues.